This TCR beta chain was identified in a study of shared clonotypes between healthy human individuals. Study conclusions and caveats: Researchers found naive subsets generally carried larger estimated richness than memory subsets. Deeper or shallower sequencing was expected to change how clonotypes are shared among donors.

V lost 1 base and J lost 4; bases outside the gene matches: 3. CDR3 size: 14 residues. CDR1 MGHDK and CDR2 SYGVNS come from the germline V gene. Every donor was a Caucasian adult from Nashville, Tennessee. From CD4+ cells came CD45RA+ naive and CD45RA-negative memory subsets. Clones were read by immunoSEQ multiplex PCR, and TCRdb kept only the in-frame ones, dropping some. The sample lists 2,100,000 or so clones; almost 96% were seen once. Comment on this clone: Antigen specificity is unknown.

The sample was naive CD4+ T cells sorted from blood. Specified subset: CD45RA+ positively selected. The rearrangement links TRBV25-1 to TRBJ1-2; TRBD1 agrees at 7 bases. The receptor was derived from a man between 18 and 35 years old in good health. CDR3 sequence (DNA): TGTGCCAGCAGTGAATTTTCAGGGGGCTATGGCTACACCTTC. Translating gives CASSEFSGGYGYTF.